The source of this T cell receptor (beta chain) is a study of blood T cell repertoires in COVID-19 (dated by TCRdb to 2020 to 2022). Turning to the overall study: Samples from collaborators originated in the United States, Italy and Spain and spanned both the acute and convalescent phases of COVID-19. The prospective study material was composed of cDNA or gDNA derived from T cells, B-cell-depleted T cells, or PBMCs. Deeply sampled blood TCRbeta repertoires from subjects exposed to, actively infected with, or recovered from COVID-19 were included in the dataset. A freely available public database, intended as a resource for researchers studying the immune response to SARS-CoV-2, is where the repertoires were released. The samples were drawn from the first 160 participants of the ongoing ImmuneRACE study and from 1,254 subjects provided by 6 global collaborators. Sample metadata almost always included a de-identified subject ID, COVID-19 status, age in years and sex. Where available, HLA class I and class II types were taken from metadata supplied by the sample provider and were not determined by assay-based typing. Results the study describes overall, beyond this receptor: The quantity of clinical and demographic metadata differed by source and by participant and was supplied without curation.

Whole blood was collected in K2EDTA tubes by collaborating institutions according to the institutions' own protocols. For TCRbeta analysis, collaborator samples were shipped as frozen whole blood, as isolated PBMCs, or as DNA extracted from either sample type. Taken from cysteine to phenylalanine, the CDR3 has 16 residues. Only the CDR3 DNA is retained, 48 bases long and in frame from the first base. CDR1 and CDR2 were assigned from the germline V gene as SGHDT and YYEEEE. Here V drops 3 bases and J drops 2 bases, and the junction holds 3 bases not matched to any gene. The immunoSEQ Assay, a bias-controlled multiplex PCR, was used to amplify TCRbeta CDR3 regions from genomic DNA. Per the authors' processing: The number of nucleated cells in each sample was estimated by amplification of reference gene primers within the assay. To quantify the absolute abundance of each unique TCRbeta CDR3 rearrangement, sequence reads were collapsed and filtered. Productive Simpson clonality was computed per sample as the square root of Simpson's diversity index over productive rearrangements. TCRdb re-hosts the immuneACCESS table, in-frame sequences only. Its copies lack some clones; in the studies checked, an unresolved V gene accounts for under half of them, and the cause for the rest is not known. V, J and clone size were drawn from that table, and D and trimming were deduced from the DNA. For this sample the table gives 85,000 to 110,000 clones, of which roughly 87% were detected only once. Under 20% of the sample is held by the ten biggest clonotypes.

In its sample, this clone was seen once. What antigen it recognizes has not been identified. No much larger clone is present one base from it, and per-base qualities are unavailable. This sequence uses TRBV5-6 and TRBJ2-6; TRBD1 fits 9 bases in the junction. Source material: peripheral blood. This TCR came from an elderly woman in a cohort sampled during active COVID-19. The CDR3 is CASSSTGGAGANVLTF. In nucleotides, the sequence is TGTGCCAGCAGCTCAACAGGGGGCGCTGGGGCCAACGTCCTGACTTTC.